These T cell receptor beta chains were read from a single sample in a study of STAT5B mutations in CD4+ large granular lymphocyte leukemia. TCRdb's copy holds only in-frame clones and misses some; the assay was immunoSEQ multiplex PCR. The data hold about 48,000 clones, with about 70% observed a single time. The sample comprised CD4+ T cells from blood buffy coats. The receptors here all came from a human donor in good health. Each CDR3 is given with its conserved first and last residue. The order of the fields is V gene, clone size, J gene, D gene, CDR3 DNA, CDR3 protein. The D gene is left open where the match is weak. Size values are once, few and many counts, or a class for expanded clones, and some rows have none.

TRBV11-2	.	TRBJ1-2	TRBD1	TGTGCCAGCAGCGGACAGGGCCCATATGGCTACACCTTC	CASSGQGPYGYTF
TRBV28	.	TRBJ2-7	.	TGTGCCGTCGTTGACGGGAGCTCCTACGAGCAGTACTTC	CAVVDGSSYEQYF
TRBV28	.	TRBJ1-2	.	TGTGCCAGCAGTTTATTGTCAGGAAAGTATGGCTACACCTTC	CASSLLSGKYGYTF
TRBV7-6	.	TRBJ2-1	.	TGTGCCAGCAGCTTAGACTCGGGGTCTTACAATGAGCAGTTCTTC	CASSLDSGSYNEQFF
TRBV13	.	TRBJ2-5	TRBD1	TGTGCCAGCAGCTCGGGACAGGGCCTCTACTTC	CASSSGQGLYF
TRBV10-3	few	TRBJ1-5	.	TGTGCCATCAGTGAGTCTGGGGGGCGCGGTCAGCCCCAGCATTTT	CAISESGGRGQPQHF
TRBV9	.	TRBJ1-6	TRBD1	TGTGCCAGCAGCCCGGGACAGTTTAATTCACCCCTCCACTTT	CASSPGQFNSPLHF
TRBV7-9	.	TRBJ1-2	.	TGTGCCAGCAGCTTGGTCAGCGGGACGGCCCAGAGGGGCTATGGCTACACCTTC	CASSLVSGTAQRGYGYTF
TRBV2	.	TRBJ2-2	.	TGTGCCAGCAGTCCCGGGATCGGGGAGCTGTTTTTT	CASSPGIGELFF
TRBV21-1	.	TRBJ2-1	.	TGTGCCAGCAGCCCCGGGACAGGTCATTACAATGAGCAGTTCTTC	CASSPGTGHYNEQFF
TRBV9	few	TRBJ2-1	.	TGTGCCAGCAGCCGGACAGAGCAACTCTACAATGAGCAGTTCTTC	CASSRTEQLYNEQFF
TRBV9	few	TRBJ2-3	TRBD1	TGTGCCAGCAGCGTAGTTCCAGGGGGCGCAGATACGCAGTATTTT	CASSVVPGGADTQYF
TRBV7-7	.	TRBJ2-5	.	TGTGCTAGCAGCTCGACACCCCAAGAGACCCAGTACTTC	CASSSTPQETQYF
TRBV2	.	TRBJ2-3	.	TGTGCCAGTACTCTGAGCACAGATACGCAGTATTTT	CASTLSTDTQYF
TRBV5-1	.	TRBJ2-3	.	TGCGCCAGCAGCTTTGACGGAACTAGCACAGATACGCAGTATTTT	CASSFDGTSTDTQYF
TRBV9	.	TRBJ1-2	.	TGTGCCAGCAGCTCTACCTATACTACGTATGGCTACACCTTC	CASSSTYTTYGYTF
TRBV9	.	TRBJ1-2	.	TGTGCCAGCAGCGTCATGGGAGAAAGTAGCTATGGCTACACCTTC	CASSVMGESSYGYTF
TRBV5-1	.	TRBJ1-4	TRBD1	TGCGCCAGCACCCGGGACAGTAATGAAAAACTGTTTTTT	CASTRDSNEKLFF
TRBV2	.	TRBJ2-5	TRBD2	TGTGCCAGCAGGCCGGGACTAGCGGGGTCCGGAGAGACCCAGTACTTC	CASRPGLAGSGETQYF
TRBV7-3	.	TRBJ1-5	.	TGTGCCAGCAGCTTAGCCGGGGATCAGCCCCAGCATTTT	CASSLAGDQPQHF
TRBV5-4	.	TRBJ2-5	.	TGTGCCAGCAGCTTGCAAGGGCCTCAAGAGACCCAGTACTTC	CASSLQGPQETQYF
TRBV2	.	TRBJ2-5	.	TGTGCCAGCAGTGAAGGGGGGGTGGGACAAGAGACCCAGTACTTC	CASSEGGVGQETQYF
TRBV5-6	few	TRBJ2-1	.	TGTGCCAGCGGGTGGAGGGGGCCTAACAATGAGCAGTTCTTC	CASGWRGPNNEQFF
TRBV5-6	few	TRBJ2-3	TRBD2	TGTGCCAGCCTGGCGGGGGGAATTAGCACAGATACGCAGTATTTT	CASLAGGISTDTQYF
TRBV6-6	.	TRBJ2-2	.	TGTGCCAGCAGCCACGGAGACAGGGACTACGGCGGGGAGCTGTTTTTT	CASSHGDRDYGGELFF
TRBV7-3	.	TRBJ2-3	.	TGTGCCAGCAGCTTAAGATCGAGCCCAGATACGCAGTATTTT	CASSLRSSPDTQYF
TRBV5-1	.	TRBJ2-3	.	TGCGCCAGCAGCCACGGGAGCACAGATACGCAGTATTTT	CASSHGSTDTQYF
TRBV5-1	.	TRBJ2-5	.	TGCGCCAGCAGCTCGGGGCAGGGGAAGACCCAGTACTTC	CASSSGQGKTQYF
TRBV19	.	TRBJ2-5	.	TGTGCCAGTAGTTCTGGGGCAGGGGTCGGGGAGACCCAGTACTTC	CASSSGAGVGETQYF
TRBV28	.	TRBJ1-2	.	TGTGCCAGCAGTTCCAAGACCTCCTACTTCCCTGCACGGGGCTACACCTTC	CASSSKTSYFPARGYTF
TRBV21-1	.	TRBJ2-1	.	TGTGCCAGCAGTTTCCCCCACCTATTCTCCTACAATGAGCAGTTCTTC	CASSFPHLFSYNEQFF
TRBV5-1	.	TRBJ2-2	TRBD2	TGCGCCAGCAGCGCGGGACTAGCGGTGAACACCGGGGAGCTGTTTTTT	CASSAGLAVNTGELFF
TRBV15	.	TRBJ2-5	.	TGTGCCACCAGGGGAGTAGAGACCCAGTACTTC	CATRGVETQYF
TRBV18	.	TRBJ2-1	.	TGTGCCAGCTCGGATACGGGGACCCTAGACAATGAGCAGTTCTTC	CASSDTGTLDNEQFF
TRBV7-2	.	TRBJ1-2	.	TGTGCCAGCAGCTTAGATTCGACAGGCGGTCGTTGGGGCTACACCTTC	CASSLDSTGGRWGYTF
TRBV5-1	.	TRBJ1-4	.	TGCGCCAGCAGCTTGGGGGGGGTGTCTAATGAAAAACTGTTTTTT	CASSLGGVSNEKLFF
TRBV10-3	.	TRBJ1-1	TRBD1	TGTGCCATCAGTGATGGGGACAGGCATGACGGTCGATTT	CAISDGDRHDGRF
TRBV20-1	.	TRBJ1-1	.	TGCAGTGCGCCAAGGGTTGAAGCTTTCTTT	CSAPRVEAFF
TRBV5-1	.	TRBJ1-1	TRBD1	TGCGCCAGCAGCAGTACAACAGGGGGAATTACTGAAGCTTTCTTT	CASSSTTGGITEAFF
TRBV30	.	TRBJ2-2	.	TGTGCCTCCCCGGATCCCGGGGAGCTGTTTTTT	CASPDPGELFF
TRBV6-5	few	TRBJ2-1	TRBD1	TGTGCCAGCAGTAAGGACAGGGCAAGGGAGCAGTTCTTC	CASSKDRAREQFF
TRBV19	.	TRBJ2-1	.	TGTGCCAGTAGTACGCAAACGTTTCCTTACAATGAGCAGTTCTTC	CASSTQTFPYNEQFF
TRBV5-1	.	TRBJ2-2	TRBD1	TGCGCCAGCAGCGGGGGACAGGGTTCCCCCGGGGAGCTGTTTTTT	CASSGGQGSPGELFF
TRBV28	once	TRBJ2-3	.	TGTGCCAGCAGCTTTGTTGGACCCAGGACAGATACGCAGTATTTT	CASSFVGPRTDTQYF
TRBV2	.	TRBJ2-3	.	TGTGCCAGCAAGGTCCTAGCTAATACGCAGTATTTT	CASKVLANTQYF
TRBV7-2	once	TRBJ2-3	.	TGTGCCAGCAGCTTACTTGGTGGGGGAGTGGATACGCAGTATTTT	CASSLLGGGVDTQYF
TRBV20-1	few	TRBJ1-2	.	TGCAGTGCTATGATGCAAACCTACACCTTC	CSAMMQTYTF
TRBV7-8	.	TRBJ2-1	.	TGTGCCAGCAGCAACTACCAACCGGACAATGAGCAGTTCTTC	CASSNYQPDNEQFF
TRBV5-1	.	TRBJ2-1	TRBD1	TGCGCCAGCAGCTTGGGGACAGGGGAGGACAATGAGCAGTTCTTC	CASSLGTGEDNEQFF
TRBV5-1	.	TRBJ2-2	.	TGCGCCAGCAGCACCCTGACTGAGAACACCGGGGAGCTGTTTTTT	CASSTLTENTGELFF
TRBV6-6	.	TRBJ2-7	TRBD2	TGTGCCGGAGGAGCGGGGGGGATTTCCGAGCAGTACTTC	CAGGAGGISEQYF